This T cell receptor (beta chain) appears in the sequencing data of a study of T cells in Graves' hyperthyroidism and ophthalmopathy. Regarding the study as a whole: Most clonotypes expanded in thyroid above 0.001 were likewise present in blood.

This CDR3 comprises 14 residues. Germline CDR1 SGHTA, CDR2 FQGTGA. V gave up 1 base and J gave up 1 base, with 6 bases separating them. The patients, who ranged from 18 to 65 in age, presented with newly diagnosed hyperthyroidism lasting under 2 months. This clonotype was counted at least ten times. Its cognate antigen is unknown. RNA transcripts yielded amplified TCR beta CDR3 regions. During a first-round RT-PCR of the TCR CDR3, the HTBI primer set was used. One entry per CDR3 protein, called by TCRdb with MiXCR from the multiplex PCR reads. The sample yields fewer than 350,000 distinct CDR3 sequences, approximately 14% seen once.

This TCR derives from a woman in her thirties or forties with Graves' hyperthyroidism. Input material: blood. This chain connects TRBV7-3 to TRBJ2-3; D remains unclear. CDR3 sequence: CASSLSPGTDTQYF. In DNA, the CDR3 is TGTGCCAGCAGCTTAAGTCCAGGCACAGATACGCAGTATTTT.